The rows below give T cell receptor beta chains drawn from one sample of a study of post-analysis software for immune sequencing data. Each CDR3 protein gets one entry after TCRdb re-called the PCR reads with MiXCR. The repertoire includes under 900,000 distinct CDR3 sequences, approximately 53% of them detected once, and approximately 4.5% sits in the top ten. Sequenced material: blood. The origin of the receptors is a girl between 5 and 17 years old with multiple sclerosis. CDR3s include the opening cysteine and the closing phenylalanine or tryptophan. The D gene is left open where the match is weak. Some rows mark clone size as missing; the rest say once, few, many or name a class of expanded clone.

d_call: TRBD2
j_call: TRBJ2-3
v_call: TRBV29-1
clone_size: few
cdr3_aa: CSVKAGGRDTQYF
cdr3_nt: TGCAGCGTTAAAGCGGGGGGGCGTGATACGCAGTATTTT

d_call: TRBD2
j_call: TRBJ2-1
v_call: TRBV12-3/TRBV12-4
clone_size: .
cdr3_aa: CASTPQLAGRNNEQFF
cdr3_nt: TGTGCCAGCACTCCCCAATTAGCGGGGAGAAACAATGAGCAGTTCTTC

d_call: TRBD2
j_call: TRBJ2-7
v_call: TRBV29-1
clone_size: few
cdr3_aa: CSFLLGGAGDEQYF
cdr3_nt: TGCAGCTTTCTCCTAGGGGGAGCGGGAGACGAGCAGTACTTC

d_call: TRBD1
j_call: TRBJ1-2
v_call: TRBV29-1
clone_size: .
cdr3_aa: CSVEGGQGGWIDYGYTF
cdr3_nt: TGCAGCGTTGAAGGAGGACAGGGGGGGTGGATCGACTATGGCTACACCTTC

d_call: .
j_call: TRBJ1-2
v_call: TRBV6-1
clone_size: .
cdr3_aa: CASSELERGMGGYTF
cdr3_nt: TGTGCCAGCAGTGAATTGGAACGGGGTATGGGAGGCTACACCTTC

d_call: .
j_call: TRBJ2-7
v_call: TRBV12-3/TRBV12-4
clone_size: .
cdr3_aa: CASSFKVSSEQYF
cdr3_nt: TGTGCCAGCAGTTTTAAGGTCTCCTCCGAGCAGTACTTC

d_call: .
j_call: TRBJ2-5
v_call: TRBV2
clone_size: .
cdr3_aa: CASSKFVEETQYF
cdr3_nt: TGTGCCAGCAGTAAGTTTGTAGAAGAGACCCAGTACTTC

d_call: TRBD2
j_call: TRBJ2-5
v_call: TRBV5-1
clone_size: few
cdr3_aa: CASSSGLAGGSGTQYF
cdr3_nt: TGCGCCAGCAGCTCCGGACTAGCGGGAGGTTCGGGGACCCAGTACTTC

d_call: .
j_call: TRBJ1-2
v_call: TRBV20-1
clone_size: .
cdr3_aa: CSARDGGMTYGYTF
cdr3_nt: TGCAGTGCTAGAGATGGGGGGATGACCTATGGCTACACCTTC

d_call: TRBD2
j_call: TRBJ2-3
v_call: TRBV7-3
clone_size: .
cdr3_aa: CASSLSGSTTDTQYF
cdr3_nt: TGTGCCAGCAGCCTCAGCGGGAGTACGACAGATACGCAGTATTTT

d_call: TRBD1
j_call: TRBJ1-2
v_call: TRBV7-8
clone_size: .
cdr3_aa: CASSLAFRGHEGYTF
cdr3_nt: TGTGCCAGCAGCTTAGCATTCAGGGGGCATGAGGGCTACACCTTC

d_call: .
j_call: TRBJ1-1
v_call: TRBV6-5
clone_size: few
cdr3_aa: CASPPPTSRNTEAFF
cdr3_nt: TGTGCCAGCCCCCCGCCAACCTCCAGGAACACTGAAGCTTTCTTT

d_call: TRBD2
j_call: TRBJ2-1
v_call: TRBV20-1
clone_size: few
cdr3_aa: CSAQAGTSGGSTEQFF
cdr3_nt: TGCAGTGCCCAGGCCGGGACTAGCGGGGGGAGCACTGAGCAGTTCTTC

d_call: TRBD1
j_call: TRBJ1-6
v_call: TRBV14
clone_size: few
cdr3_aa: CASTEDRTNSPLHF
cdr3_nt: TGTGCCAGCACCGAGGACAGGACTAATTCACCCCTCCACTTT

d_call: .
j_call: TRBJ2-3
v_call: TRBV7-9
clone_size: few
cdr3_aa: CASTERGSDEDTQYF
cdr3_nt: TGTGCCAGCACCGAAAGGGGTAGTGATGAGGATACGCAGTATTTT

d_call: TRBD1
j_call: TRBJ2-1
v_call: TRBV20-1
clone_size: .
cdr3_aa: CSAPAAAGGNRKIHNEQFF
cdr3_nt: TGCAGTGCCCCGGCCGCAGCAGGGGGCAATAGAAAAATACACAATGAGCAGTTCTTC

d_call: .
j_call: TRBJ1-1
v_call: TRBV5-1
clone_size: .
cdr3_aa: CASSPTRGMNTEAFF
cdr3_nt: TGCGCCAGCAGCCCGACGCGGGGGATGAACACTGAAGCTTTCTTT

d_call: .
j_call: TRBJ1-2
v_call: TRBV10-3
clone_size: few
cdr3_aa: CAISNDSGYTF
cdr3_nt: TGTGCCATCAGCAATGACTCTGGCTACACCTTC

d_call: .
j_call: TRBJ1-2
v_call: TRBV6-5
clone_size: .
cdr3_aa: CASSPARGHGYTF
cdr3_nt: TGTGCCAGCAGCCCGGCCAGGGGACATGGCTACACCTTC

d_call: .
j_call: TRBJ2-5
v_call: TRBV2
clone_size: .
cdr3_aa: CASRDMGLQETQYF
cdr3_nt: TGTGCCAGCAGGGATATGGGACTTCAAGAGACCCAGTACTTC

d_call: .
j_call: TRBJ2-7
v_call: TRBV14
clone_size: .
cdr3_aa: CASSHGGPQQYF
cdr3_nt: TGTGCCAGCAGCCATGGGGGACCTCAGCAGTACTTC

d_call: .
j_call: TRBJ1-5
v_call: TRBV12-3/TRBV12-4
clone_size: few
cdr3_aa: CASSFIQGQPQHF
cdr3_nt: TGTGCCAGCAGTTTTATCCAGGGTCAGCCCCAGCATTTT

d_call: .
j_call: TRBJ2-3
v_call: TRBV7-9
clone_size: .
cdr3_aa: CASSLSRPDTQYF
cdr3_nt: TGTGCCAGCAGCTTAAGTCGGCCAGATACGCAGTATTTT

d_call: .
j_call: TRBJ2-7
v_call: TRBV29-1
clone_size: .
cdr3_aa: CSVAAGSPRTYEQYF
cdr3_nt: TGCAGCGTGGCGGCCGGGAGCCCAAGGACCTACGAGCAGTACTTC

d_call: .
j_call: TRBJ1-2
v_call: TRBV6-1
clone_size: .
cdr3_aa: CASRPGKTGNYGYTF
cdr3_nt: TGTGCCAGCAGGCCGGGAAAAACAGGGAACTATGGCTACACCTTC

d_call: .
j_call: TRBJ2-7
v_call: TRBV20-1
clone_size: .
cdr3_aa: CSARDLGRGTLRVYF
cdr3_nt: TGCAGTGCTAGAGATCTGGGCAGGGGAACTCTACGAGTGTACTTC

d_call: TRBD2
j_call: TRBJ2-7
v_call: TRBV7-9
clone_size: .
cdr3_aa: CASSPPAGVLYEQYF
cdr3_nt: TGTGCCAGCAGCCCCCCGGCGGGGGTCCTATACGAGCAGTACTTC

d_call: .
j_call: TRBJ1-1
v_call: TRBV27
clone_size: .
cdr3_aa: CASSSIGRGNTEAFF
cdr3_nt: TGTGCCAGCAGTTCCATCGGCAGGGGGAACACTGAAGCTTTCTTT

d_call: .
j_call: TRBJ2-5
v_call: TRBV18
clone_size: once
cdr3_aa: CASSPPSLRETQYF
cdr3_nt: TGTGCCAGCTCACCACCGTCACTCCGAGAGACCCAGTACTTC

d_call: TRBD1
j_call: TRBJ1-1
v_call: TRBV7-8
clone_size: .
cdr3_aa: CASSLMDRENTEAFF
cdr3_nt: TGTGCCAGCAGCTTAATGGACAGGGAGAACACTGAAGCTTTCTTT

d_call: .
j_call: TRBJ2-7
v_call: TRBV5-1
clone_size: few
cdr3_aa: CASKFSTDAYEQYF
cdr3_nt: TGCGCCAGCAAATTTAGCACCGACGCCTACGAGCAGTACTTC

d_call: TRBD2
j_call: TRBJ2-1
v_call: TRBV20-1
clone_size: few
cdr3_aa: CSARHPSGRPRNEQFF
cdr3_nt: TGCAGTGCTCGACACCCCAGCGGGAGACCCCGCAATGAGCAGTTCTTC

d_call: .
j_call: TRBJ2-7
v_call: TRBV5-1
clone_size: many
cdr3_aa: CASSLELTRSYEQYF
cdr3_nt: TGCGCCAGCAGCTTGGAGCTCACGCGCTCCTACGAGCAGTACTTC

d_call: .
j_call: TRBJ2-7
v_call: TRBV20-1
clone_size: .
cdr3_aa: CSARGAGAYEQYF
cdr3_nt: TGCAGTGCTAGAGGCGCAGGAGCATACGAGCAGTACTTC

d_call: TRBD2
j_call: TRBJ2-1
v_call: TRBV7-2
clone_size: few
cdr3_aa: CASSSTQTSGGPQFF
cdr3_nt: TGTGCCAGCAGCTCGACTCAGACTAGCGGGGGCCCGCAGTTCTTC

d_call: .
j_call: TRBJ1-1
v_call: TRBV10-3
clone_size: .
cdr3_aa: CASSGIDREAFF
cdr3_nt: TGTGCCAGCAGTGGCATCGACAGGGAAGCTTTCTTT

d_call: TRBD2
j_call: TRBJ2-1
v_call: TRBV29-1
clone_size: .
cdr3_aa: CSVGGAISGRADNEQFF
cdr3_nt: TGCAGCGTTGGGGGGGCCATTAGCGGGAGGGCTGACAATGAGCAGTTCTTC

d_call: TRBD1
j_call: TRBJ2-7
v_call: TRBV29-1
clone_size: few
cdr3_aa: CSVDPGQGYEQYF
cdr3_nt: TGCAGCGTTGATCCCGGACAGGGCTACGAGCAGTACTTC

d_call: .
j_call: TRBJ2-7
v_call: TRBV29-1
clone_size: .
cdr3_aa: CSVEVASAAYEQYF
cdr3_nt: TGCAGCGTTGAAGTTGCTAGCGCGGCCTACGAGCAGTACTTC

d_call: TRBD1
j_call: TRBJ2-7
v_call: TRBV29-1
clone_size: .
cdr3_aa: CSILGQGYEQYF
cdr3_nt: TGCAGCATACTAGGACAGGGATACGAGCAGTACTTC

d_call: .
j_call: TRBJ1-2
v_call: TRBV27
clone_size: .
cdr3_aa: CASSPVGGNYGYTF
cdr3_nt: TGTGCCAGCAGTCCAGTGGGGGGCAACTATGGCTACACCTTC

d_call: .
j_call: TRBJ2-1
v_call: TRBV7-2
clone_size: .
cdr3_aa: CASSRGTPISYNEQFF
cdr3_nt: TGTGCCAGCAGCCGAGGGACACCCATCTCCTACAATGAGCAGTTCTTC

d_call: TRBD2
j_call: TRBJ2-5
v_call: TRBV5-4
clone_size: few
cdr3_aa: CASSLEAGAGETQYF
cdr3_nt: TGTGCCAGCAGCTTGGAAGCGGGGGCCGGGGAGACCCAGTACTTC

d_call: .
j_call: TRBJ1-2
v_call: TRBV28
clone_size: .
cdr3_aa: CASSLDLWGIHGYTF
cdr3_nt: TGTGCCAGCAGTTTAGATTTATGGGGCATCCATGGCTACACCTTC

d_call: .
j_call: TRBJ1-5
v_call: TRBV6-1
clone_size: .
cdr3_aa: CASSGQDVNQPQHF
cdr3_nt: TGTGCCAGCAGTGGACAGGACGTCAATCAGCCCCAGCATTTT

d_call: TRBD2
j_call: TRBJ2-1
v_call: TRBV12-3/TRBV12-4
clone_size: .
cdr3_aa: CASSPLEAGGPHEQFF
cdr3_nt: TGTGCCAGCAGTCCACTGGAGGCGGGGGGGCCACATGAGCAGTTCTTC

d_call: .
j_call: TRBJ1-5
v_call: TRBV7-2
clone_size: many
cdr3_aa: CASSSWGDQPQHF
cdr3_nt: TGTGCCAGCAGCTCTTGGGGGGACCAGCCCCAGCATTTT

d_call: TRBD1
j_call: TRBJ2-7
v_call: TRBV6-5
clone_size: few
cdr3_aa: CASSPGQGLAEQYF
cdr3_nt: TGTGCCAGCAGCCCGGGACAGGGGCTAGCGGAACAGTACTTC

d_call: TRBD1
j_call: TRBJ2-5
v_call: TRBV7-2
clone_size: .
cdr3_aa: CASSPYGQGARETQYF
cdr3_nt: TGTGCCAGCAGCCCCTATGGACAGGGGGCGCGGGAGACCCAGTACTTC

d_call: .
j_call: TRBJ1-1
v_call: TRBV6-1
clone_size: .
cdr3_aa: CACGGLGTEAFF
cdr3_nt: TGTGCCTGCGGGGGTCTTGGGACTGAAGCTTTCTTT

d_call: TRBD1
j_call: TRBJ2-7
v_call: TRBV7-9
clone_size: once
cdr3_aa: CASSMGQFYEQYF
cdr3_nt: TGTGCCAGCAGCATGGGACAGTTCTACGAGCAGTACTTC

d_call: .
j_call: TRBJ1-1
v_call: TRBV7-9
clone_size: few
cdr3_aa: CASSFFTSTEAFF
cdr3_nt: TGTGCCAGCAGCTTTTTTACCTCCACTGAAGCTTTCTTT

d_call: TRBD1
j_call: TRBJ2-7
v_call: TRBV5-1
clone_size: .
cdr3_aa: CASSPVLGQFSAYEQYF
cdr3_nt: TGCGCCAGCAGCCCTGTCCTGGGACAGTTTTCGGCCTACGAGCAGTACTTC